The rows below give T cell receptor beta chains drawn from one sample of a study of blood T cell repertoires in COVID-19. TCRdb's copy holds only in-frame clones and misses some; the assay was immunoSEQ multiplex PCR. The table lists under 150,000 clones, 84% of them singletons. Specimen: PBMCs or T cells enriched from blood (not recorded which). These receptors originate from a middle-aged man in a cohort exposed to, infected with or recovered from COVID-19 (not recorded which). Each CDR3 is given with its conserved first and last residue.

V gene	J gene	CDR3 protein
TRBV6-5	TRBJ2-1	CASRWGRSYNEQFF
TRBV7-2	TRBJ1-2	CASSLASGQGYYGYTF
TRBV6-5	TRBJ1-2	CASTGDRDYGYTF
TRBV7-9	TRBJ2-3	CATTTSGGGTDTQYF
TRBV29-1	TRBJ2-1	CSVERSGRGVYNEQFF
TRBV6-5	TRBJ2-2	CASSYGAGGAGELFF
TRBV2	TRBJ2-1	CASSEEVSGYNEQFF
TRBV11-3	TRBJ2-3	CASSRYSGGSTDTQYF
TRBV7-2	TRBJ2-7	CASSRGSQGNYEQYF
TRBV6-5	TRBJ2-7	CASRQGPHEQYF
TRBV11-2	TRBJ2-7	CASTRTGVNYEQYF
TRBV9	TRBJ2-3	CASSVRAGNTDTQYF
TRBV4-1	TRBJ2-7	CASSQEGGTYEQYF
TRBV7-2	TRBJ2-1	CASSLGGGYNEQFF
TRBV9	TRBJ1-3	CASSEWGGSGNTIYF
TRBV4-2	TRBJ2-1	CASSQVLLGGRGGNEQFF
TRBV10-3	TRBJ2-3	CAISLTSGRAVDTQYF
TRBV7-8	TRBJ1-4	CASSVGQPYEKLFF
TRBV6-1	TRBJ2-5	CASSENRIQETQYF
TRBV18	TRBJ2-1	CASSPLKGLNEQFF
TRBV24-1	TRBJ2-5	CATSSGGGIETQYF
TRBV6-5	TRBJ2-2	CASKRSSNTGELFF
TRBV19	TRBJ1-2	CASSIEVSANYGYTF
TRBV12-3/TRBV12-4	TRBJ1-2	CASSSPGWGYTF
TRBV10-2	TRBJ2-7	CASIGGLAGHEQYF
TRBV29-1	TRBJ2-7	CSVQRDRGYEQYF
TRBV6-1	TRBJ2-7	CASSERDRPVYEQYF
TRBV14	TRBJ2-5	CASSPLGVAGETQYF
TRBV5-4	TRBJ2-7	CASSPDGGLSVYEQYF
TRBV29-1	TRBJ2-6	CSVEDWDRVTGANVLTF
TRBV19	TRBJ2-7	CASREGRVGSSYEQYF
TRBV29-1	TRBJ2-7	CSGGTGEGVSEQYF
TRBV6-5	TRBJ1-6	CASKTGGFNSPLHF
TRBV6-2/TRBV6-3	TRBJ1-6	CASSFPRSPLHF
TRBV28	TRBJ2-1	CASSLRLAGAYEQFF
TRBV24-1	TRBJ2-1	CATSRGAGGYNEQFF
TRBV14	TRBJ2-5	CASSPQLAGGKETQYF
TRBV5-1	TRBJ1-6	CASSLSEGSPLHF
TRBV6-1	TRBJ1-3	CASSESEGGNTIYF
TRBV6-2/TRBV6-3	TRBJ2-3	CASSFSWDTQYF
TRBV25-1	TRBJ1-4	CASSEWPAAPSTNEKLFF
TRBV5-6	TRBJ2-7	CASLTRSSYEQYF
TRBV6-5	TRBJ2-2	CASSSDRGEGTGELFF
TRBV19	TRBJ1-2	CASSQTLDGLSRGYTF
TRBV4-1	TRBJ2-1	CASSQDKERGGSYNEQFF
TRBV20-1	TRBJ2-2	CSASPRGSNTGELFF
TRBV13	TRBJ2-1	CASSSSGRIYNEQFF
TRBV27	TRBJ1-2	CASSLWGQGPYGYTF
TRBV10-3	TRBJ2-1	CAISADNEQFF
TRBV7-9	TRBJ2-7	CASSSVVGAPVSQQYF
TRBV27	TRBJ1-2	CASSLPGINYGYTF